Shown below are 6 T cell receptor beta chains from a single sample sequenced in a study of Ad26.COV2.S vaccination and SARS-CoV-2 variants. Only in-frame clones appear in the TCRdb table, and some are missing; sequencing was by immunoSEQ multiplex PCR. The table lists roughly 300,000 clones, around 89% of them singletons. Treatment given: some 20 received Ad26.COV2.S at low or high dose, single or two shots; about 5 received placebo; per-sample allocation not given. The study sampled participants on day 63 after the first vaccine or placebo injection. The source was peripheral blood, collected in a trial of Ad26.COV2.S vaccine versus placebo. The receptors here all came from a person aged 18-65 years who received the Ad26.COV2.S COVID-19 vaccine or a placebo.

This clone was counted a single time. J is TRBJ2-7 and V is TRBV28; D is tentatively TRBD1 or TRBD2 (6 bases each). V lost 2 bases and J 6 bases, leaving 17 bases between the germline ends. The CDR3 consists of 15 residues. CDR1 and CDR2 (germline): MDHEN, SYDVKM. The CDR3 sequence is CASSLPRRSGAEQYF. The CDR3 DNA follows: TGTGCCAGCAGTTTACCCCGCAGGTCGGGGGCCGAGCAGTACTTC.

The genes are TRBV7-9 and TRBJ2-3; D may correspond to TRBD1 or TRBD2 (5 bases each). Trimming pared 5 bases from V and 0 bases from J, leaving 15 bases between. CDR1 is SEHNR and CDR2 is FQNEAQ in the germline V gene (reference sequence). The CDR3 spans 16 residues. The DNA for the CDR3 is TGTGCCAGCAGCGGGGGTGTCGAGCTTAGCACAGATACGCAGTATTTT. Translated, it gives CASSGGVELSTDTQYF.

The V and J genes are TRBV2 and TRBJ2-5; weak D call: TRBD1 (6 bases). CDR1 is SNHLY and CDR2 is FYNNEI in the germline V gene. The CDR3 contains 13 residues. V was pared by 6 bases and J by 2 bases, with 10 bases between. The CDR3 sequence: CASSGQLQETQYF. CDR3 coding DNA: TGTGCCAGCAGCGGACAGTTACAAGAGACCCAGTACTTC.

This clone was seen more than once but under ten times. The chain carries TRBV7-9 and TRBJ2-1, with 8 nucleotides matching TRBD1. The CDR3 loop spans 14 amino acids. Trimming cost V 5 bases and J 9 bases; bases outside gene matches: 9. Germline V gene data show CDR1 as SEHNR and CDR2 as FQNEAQ (reference sequence). As DNA, the CDR3 is TGTGCCAGCAGCCCCCGACAGGGGCAGCTTGAGCAGTTCTTC. Protein product: CASSPRQGQLEQFF.

V is TRBV6-5 and J is TRBJ1-2, with TRBD1 as a possible D gene (6 bases). The CDR3 totals 12 residues. Germline V lookup: CDR1 MNHEY, CDR2 SVGAGI. V was shortened by 6 bases and J by 8 bases, with 13 bases between the two germline ends. CDR3 in amino acids: CASRRIGGGYTF. CDR3 sequence (DNA): TGTGCCAGCAGAAGAATAGGGGGAGGCTACACCTTC.

The CDR3 sequence: CASSRDRSSGANVLTF. The CDR3 nucleotides read TGTGCCAGTAGTCGGGACAGATCCTCTGGGGCCAACGTCCTGACTTTC. The rearrangement joins TRBV19 to TRBJ2-6, with 7 positions matching TRBD1. The ends lost 5 bases at V and 0 bases at J; junction bases unmatched: 4. Germline CDR1 reads LNHDA; CDR2 reads SQIVND (reference sequence). This CDR3 has 16 amino acids.